These T cell receptor beta chains were read from a single sample in a study of T cells in Graves' hyperthyroidism and ophthalmopathy. MiXCR was run by TCRdb on the multiplex PCR reads, yielding one entry per CDR3 protein. The repertoire holds around 350,000 distinct CDR3 sequences, with 13% as singletons. The specimen sequenced was blood. The receptors were sampled from a young woman with Graves' hyperthyroidism. CDR3s include the opening cysteine and the closing phenylalanine or tryptophan. A D gene is named only where the DNA matches it firmly. Rows give clone size only sometimes, using once, few, many, or a class for an expanded clone.

clone size,V gene,D gene,J gene,CDR3 protein,CDR3 DNA
many,TRBV2,NA,TRBJ2-1,CASSLGPVDYNEQFF,TGTGCCAGCAGTCTCGGGCCGGTTGATTACAATGAGCAGTTCTTC
few,TRBV20-1,TRBD1,TRBJ2-3,CSARSGQGKDTQYF,TGCAGTGCTAGATCGGGACAGGGGAAAGATACGCAGTATTTT
NA,TRBV30,NA,TRBJ2-7,CAWSFEGRGAGIREQYF,TGTGCCTGGAGTTTTGAGGGTCGGGGCGCTGGGATTCGCGAGCAGTACTTC
many,TRBV27,TRBD2,TRBJ2-7,CASSPGTSGSVSYEQYF,TGTGCCAGCAGTCCCGGGACTAGCGGCAGCGTTTCCTACGAGCAGTACTTC
many,TRBV10-3,NA,TRBJ1-1,CAISHAGGMNTEAFF,TGTGCCATCAGTCACGCGGGAGGGATGAACACTGAAGCTTTCTTT
many,TRBV10-3,TRBD1,TRBJ2-7,CAISRTGASYEQYF,TGTGCCATCAGTCGTACAGGGGCTTCCTACGAGCAGTACTTC
many,TRBV6-2/TRBV6-3,TRBD2,TRBJ2-7,CASSYSLAGAYEQYF,TGTGCCAGCAGTTACTCCCTAGCGGGAGCCTACGAGCAGTACTTC
NA,TRBV20-1,NA,TRBJ1-1,CSARDPSDTEAFF,TGCAGTGCTAGAGATCCCAGTGACACTGAAGCTTTCTTT
few,TRBV2,TRBD1,TRBJ1-2,CASGQDRNYGYTF,TGTGCCAGCGGACAGGATAGGAACTATGGCTACACCTTC
many,TRBV28,TRBD2,TRBJ2-1,CASRTSGGRHNEQFF,TGTGCCAGCAGGACTAGCGGGGGGCGACACAATGAGCAGTTCTTC
many,TRBV2,NA,TRBJ2-1,CASSLTSSNEQFF,TGTGCCAGCAGCCTAACTAGCTCCAATGAGCAGTTCTTC
many,TRBV11-2,TRBD2,TRBJ2-1,CASSLGRGGQFF,TGTGCCAGCAGCTTGGGGCGCGGGGGGCAGTTCTTC
many,TRBV2,TRBD2,TRBJ2-1,CAISPGLAGRDEQFF,TGTGCCATCTCGCCGGGACTAGCGGGAAGGGATGAGCAGTTCTTC
NA,TRBV7-2,NA,TRBJ1-5,CASSLGIGQPQHF,TGTGCCAGCAGCTTAGGTATCGGTCAGCCCCAGCATTTT
many,TRBV10-3,NA,TRBJ1-1,CAIGRTENTEAFF,TGTGCCATCGGACGGACAGAGAACACTGAAGCTTTCTTT
many,TRBV12-3/TRBV12-4,TRBD2,TRBJ2-5,CASSSGTSGGAYQETQYF,TGTGCCAGCAGTTCCGGGACTAGCGGGGGGGCGTATCAAGAGACCCAGTACTTC
many,TRBV28,NA,TRBJ1-6,CASSFGRGRGGSYNSPLHF,TGTGCCAGCAGTTTTGGCAGGGGCCGAGGAGGGTCCTATAATTCACCCCTCCACTTT
many,TRBV5-6,NA,TRBJ2-2,CASSFNRGTGELFF,TGTGCCAGCAGCTTTAACCGGGGGACCGGGGAGCTGTTTTTT
many,TRBV12-3/TRBV12-4,NA,TRBJ1-1,CASSSDGAGFTEAFF,TGTGCCAGCAGTTCCGACGGGGCGGGTTTCACTGAAGCTTTCTTT
many,TRBV27,NA,TRBJ1-5,CASGGYNQPQHF,TGTGCCAGCGGGGGATACAATCAGCCCCAGCATTTT
many,TRBV20-1,NA,TRBJ2-1,CSARDLPASRYNEQFF,TGCAGTGCTAGAGATCTACCAGCCTCGAGATACAATGAGCAGTTCTTC
many,TRBV5-1,NA,TRBJ1-5,CASSLAGQGGQPQHF,TGCGCCAGCAGCTTGGCCGGGCAGGGAGGACAGCCCCAGCATTTT
NA,TRBV29-1,TRBD1,TRBJ1-1,CSTGQGGTEAFF,TGCAGCACGGGACAGGGGGGGACTGAAGCTTTCTTT
many,TRBV28,NA,TRBJ1-4,CASSLGGRSDEKLFF,TGTGCCAGCAGTTTAGGGGGGCGTAGCGATGAAAAACTGTTTTTT
NA,TRBV28,NA,TRBJ2-3,CANLLRTATSDTQYF,TGTGCCAACCTCCTACGGACAGCTACTTCAGATACGCAGTATTTT
NA,TRBV7-3,NA,TRBJ2-1,CASSFGVSSYNEQFF,TGTGCCAGCAGCTTCGGGGTAAGCTCCTACAATGAGCAGTTCTTC
many,TRBV11-2,NA,TRBJ2-5,CASSSYLAQETQYF,TGTGCCAGCAGCTCATATCTAGCGCAAGAGACCCAGTACTTC
many,TRBV12-3/TRBV12-4,NA,TRBJ1-2,CASGGGAGYTF,TGTGCCAGCGGGGGAGGGGCTGGCTACACCTTC
many,TRBV6-1,NA,TRBJ1-2,CASSTDAVLEGYTF,TGTGCCAGCAGTACGGACGCGGTGCTCGAGGGCTACACCTTC
many,TRBV27,NA,TRBJ2-5,CASSLSPDEETQYF,TGTGCCAGCAGTTTATCGCCCGACGAAGAGACCCAGTACTTC
many,TRBV28,NA,TRBJ1-4,CATSSGRKLFF,TGTGCCACCTCCTCGGGACGGAAACTGTTTTTT
NA,TRBV9,NA,TRBJ2-1,CASSGDPRGGRTYNEQFF,TGTGCCAGCAGCGGAGACCCCAGGGGGGGTCGGACCTACAATGAGCAGTTCTTC
few,TRBV20-1,NA,TRBJ2-3,CSARSREGDTQYF,TGCAGTGCTAGAAGCAGGGAAGGGGATACGCAGTATTTT
few,TRBV10-1,NA,TRBJ2-1,CASSEALFGQAGEQFF,TGCGCCAGCAGTGAGGCCTTATTCGGGCAGGCGGGCGAGCAGTTCTTC
NA,TRBV29-1,NA,TRBJ2-1,CSGGRGLGPYNEQFF,TGCAGCGGAGGCAGGGGTTTGGGACCGTACAATGAGCAGTTCTTC
few,TRBV5-1,TRBD1,TRBJ2-3,CASSLVVVGTGDDTQYF,TGCGCCAGCAGCTTGGTTGTAGTAGGGACAGGGGACGATACGCAGTATTTT
NA,TRBV28,TRBD1,TRBJ2-7,CASSLSDRGFSYEQYF,TGTGCCAGCAGTTTATCGGACAGGGGATTTTCCTACGAGCAGTACTTC
NA,TRBV27,NA,TRBJ2-6,CASSLSVGLGVFSGANVLTF,TGTGCCAGCAGTTTATCGGTCGGCCTCGGGGTTTTTTCTGGGGCCAACGTCCTGACTTTC
NA,TRBV5-6,NA,TRBJ2-7,CASGDLSGEQYF,TGTGCCAGCGGAGACCTTTCCGGGGAGCAGTACTTC
NA,TRBV27,NA,TRBJ2-1,CASSPGVPSYNEQFF,TGTGCCAGCAGTCCGGGCGTTCCCTCCTACAATGAGCAGTTCTTC
NA,TRBV2,NA,TRBJ1-2,CASTPSNRQGYGYTF,TGTGCCAGCACCCCGTCCAACCGGCAGGGCTATGGCTACACCTTC
few,TRBV6-1,NA,TRBJ2-5,CASSERIARTALMGTQYF,TGTGCCAGCAGTGAACGAATCGCCCGGACAGCCTTAATGGGGACCCAGTACTTC
many,TRBV27,NA,TRBJ1-2,CASSRTLDGGAGYTF,TGTGCCAGCAGTCGCACTCTGGACGGGGGCGCGGGCTACACCTTC
many,TRBV3-1,TRBD2,TRBJ2-2,CASSQVTSGVTGELFF,TGTGCCAGCAGCCAAGTCACTAGCGGGGTTACCGGGGAGCTGTTTTTT
NA,TRBV12-3/TRBV12-4,NA,TRBJ1-5,CASSFGGQGISQPQHF,TGTGCCAGCAGTTTCGGGGGGCAGGGGATCAGTCAGCCCCAGCATTTT